This T cell receptor beta chain is from a study of Ad26.COV2.S vaccination and SARS-CoV-2 variants. About the research overall: Ad26.COV2.S given intramuscularly, once or twice 56 days apart.

This clone was found a few times. The CDR3 is 14 residues long. Treatment denoted: some 20 received Ad26.COV2.S at low or high dose, single or two shots; 5 received placebo; per-sample allocation not given. Each sample was drawn 63 days after the first injection (of vaccine or placebo). This table comes from immunoSEQ multiplex PCR, and its TCRdb copy is limited to in-frame clones, with some not included. The sample lists approximately 410,000 clones; 92% were seen once. The sequence came from a person aged 18-60 years who received the Ad26.COV2.S COVID-19 vaccine or a placebo. The rearrangement links TRBV21-1 to TRBJ2-7; TRBD1 is the table's D call and was not checked against the DNA. TRBV21-1 represents a pseudogene. The source was peripheral blood, collected in a trial of Ad26.COV2.S vaccine versus placebo. The chain's CDR3 is CAYLRRWARREQYF. Here the CDR3 DNA reads TGTGCCTACCTCCGGCGTTGGGCGAGACGCGAGCAGTACTTC.